These T cell receptor beta chains were read from a single sample in a study of Graves' ophthalmopathy and Graves' hyperthyroidism. MiXCR was run by TCRdb on the multiplex PCR reads, yielding one entry per CDR3 protein. Among roughly 400,000 distinct CDR3 sequences listed, approximately 18% were seen once. Material for sequencing was peripheral blood. All receptors come from an adult woman with stable Graves' hyperthyroidism. The CDR3 runs from the conserved cysteine through the conserved F or W. D genes are given only for firm matches. Expanded clones get a size class; other rows say once, few or many, or leave the size out.

CDR3 DNA: TGTGCCAGCAGTTTATGGCCCGAAGGACAGCCCCAGCATTTT; CDR3 protein: CASSLWPEGQPQHF; D gene: -; J gene: TRBJ1-5; clone size: many; V gene: TRBV12-3/TRBV12-4
CDR3 DNA: TGCGCCAGCAGCCAAGAGGGTCTAGCGGGAGGTTACGGGGAGCTGTTTTTT; CDR3 protein: CASSQEGLAGGYGELFF; D gene: TRBD2; J gene: TRBJ2-2; clone size: many; V gene: TRBV4-3
CDR3 DNA: TGCAGTGCTAGAGACACAACAGGGGGCGGCTACGAGCAGTACTTC; CDR3 protein: CSARDTTGGGYEQYF; D gene: TRBD1; J gene: TRBJ2-7; clone size: many; V gene: TRBV20-1
CDR3 DNA: TGTGCCTGGAGTGTACTCAGGGGAGACCAGCCCCAGCATTTT; CDR3 protein: CAWSVLRGDQPQHF; D gene: -; J gene: TRBJ1-5; clone size: -; V gene: TRBV30
CDR3 DNA: TGCGCCAGCAGCTTGATCCAATCAAGCGGTGGCTACACCTTC; CDR3 protein: CASSLIQSSGGYTF; D gene: -; J gene: TRBJ1-2; clone size: many; V gene: TRBV5-1
CDR3 DNA: TGTGCCAGCAGTTCAAACAGGCTTAGCTCCTATAATTCACCCCTCCACTTT; CDR3 protein: CASSSNRLSSYNSPLHF; D gene: -; J gene: TRBJ1-6; clone size: many; V gene: TRBV27
CDR3 DNA: TGTGCCAGCAGTACGACAGGGTCTGAAGCTTTCTTT; CDR3 protein: CASSTTGSEAFF; D gene: TRBD1; J gene: TRBJ1-1; clone size: many; V gene: TRBV12-3/TRBV12-4
CDR3 DNA: TGTGCCACCAGCAGAGATAGGTCGGCAGGAAATCAGCCCCAGCATTTT; CDR3 protein: CATSRDRSAGNQPQHF; D gene: -; J gene: TRBJ1-5; clone size: many; V gene: TRBV15
CDR3 DNA: TGTGCCAGCAGTTACTCCCCGGGACGGGACTCCTACGAGCAGTACTTC; CDR3 protein: CASSYSPGRDSYEQYF; D gene: -; J gene: TRBJ2-7; clone size: many; V gene: TRBV6-2/TRBV6-3
CDR3 DNA: TGCAGTGCTAGAGCCGAAGGAGGTTCACTGTTTTTT; CDR3 protein: CSARAEGGSLFF; D gene: -; J gene: TRBJ1-4; clone size: many; V gene: TRBV20-1
CDR3 DNA: TGTGCCAGCAGTTTCCCTGGGCAGCCCCAGCATTTT; CDR3 protein: CASSFPGQPQHF; D gene: -; J gene: TRBJ1-5; clone size: -; V gene: TRBV27
CDR3 DNA: TGTGCCAGCAGCCCCCGGAAGCGGGGGGCCAACGTCCTGACTTTC; CDR3 protein: CASSPRKRGANVLTF; D gene: -; J gene: TRBJ2-6; clone size: many; V gene: TRBV7-3
CDR3 DNA: TGTGCCAGCAGCTCCGTGATCTCGGACAGGAGAAGGGGAGAGCAGTACTTC; CDR3 protein: CASSSVISDRRRGEQYF; D gene: TRBD1; J gene: TRBJ2-7; clone size: many; V gene: TRBV11-2
CDR3 DNA: TGTGCCAGCAGCCAAGACAGCGGGAGATACGAGCAGTACTTC; CDR3 protein: CASSQDSGRYEQYF; D gene: TRBD2; J gene: TRBJ2-7; clone size: many; V gene: TRBV14
CDR3 DNA: TGTGCCAGTAGTATAGCCCCCGGACTAGCGGGAGGGTCGTCCTACGAGCAGTACTTC; CDR3 protein: CASSIAPGLAGGSSYEQYF; D gene: TRBD2; J gene: TRBJ2-7; clone size: many; V gene: TRBV19
CDR3 DNA: TGTGCCAGCAGTTTTCCCTCGACAGTCTGGCCGCCCAACGGGGAGCTGTTTTTT; CDR3 protein: CASSFPSTVWPPNGELFF; D gene: -; J gene: TRBJ2-2; clone size: many; V gene: TRBV12-3/TRBV12-4
CDR3 DNA: TGTGCCAGCAGTTCAGGTTTTTCCTATGGCTACACCTTC; CDR3 protein: CASSSGFSYGYTF; D gene: -; J gene: TRBJ1-2; clone size: few; V gene: TRBV12-3/TRBV12-4
CDR3 DNA: TGTGCCAGCAGCTTGGTAGCGGGGGAGGTGGACGAGCAGTACTTC; CDR3 protein: CASSLVAGEVDEQYF; D gene: TRBD2; J gene: TRBJ2-7; clone size: many; V gene: TRBV7-2
CDR3 DNA: TGTGCCAGCAGAGCGATCCGGGACGGAAGATACAATGAGAAGTTCTTC; CDR3 protein: CASRAIRDGRYNEKFF; D gene: -; J gene: TRBJ2-1; clone size: -; V gene: TRBV12-3/TRBV12-4
CDR3 DNA: TGTGCCAGCAGTGCTCCGGTGGACAGGGTCTCCCACGAGCAGTACTTC; CDR3 protein: CASSAPVDRVSHEQYF; D gene: TRBD1; J gene: TRBJ2-7; clone size: many; V gene: TRBV6-1
CDR3 DNA: TGTGCCAGCATTTCCGAGCAAGAGACCCAGTACTTC; CDR3 protein: CASISEQETQYF; D gene: -; J gene: TRBJ2-5; clone size: many; V gene: TRBV28
CDR3 DNA: TGCAGTGCTAGATCGGGACTAAATACCTACGAGCAGTACTTC; CDR3 protein: CSARSGLNTYEQYF; D gene: TRBD2; J gene: TRBJ2-7; clone size: many; V gene: TRBV20-1
CDR3 DNA: TGCGCCAGCAGCCAAGATTGGGGGGGGGATCAAGCTTTCTTT; CDR3 protein: CASSQDWGGDQAFF; D gene: -; J gene: TRBJ1-1; clone size: once; V gene: TRBV4-1
CDR3 DNA: TGTGCCAGCAGTTTCTCTACAGGGCTAGAGAAGGAGACCCAGTACTTC; CDR3 protein: CASSFSTGLEKETQYF; D gene: -; J gene: TRBJ2-5; clone size: many; V gene: TRBV12-3/TRBV12-4
CDR3 DNA: TGTGCCAGCAGCCCCGTTGGAGACGGGGAGCTGTTTTTT; CDR3 protein: CASSPVGDGELFF; D gene: -; J gene: TRBJ2-2; clone size: few; V gene: TRBV7-6
CDR3 DNA: TGTGCCAGCACCGTTACAGGGGCGAACACTGAAGCTTTCTTT; CDR3 protein: CASTVTGANTEAFF; D gene: TRBD1; J gene: TRBJ1-1; clone size: many; V gene: TRBV7-8
CDR3 DNA: TGTGCCACCAGCAGAGATACTAGCGGGAGCTACGAGCAGTACTTC; CDR3 protein: CATSRDTSGSYEQYF; D gene: TRBD2; J gene: TRBJ2-7; clone size: -; V gene: TRBV15
CDR3 DNA: TGTGCCAGCAGCAAAGGAGCGCTGGGCAATCAGCCCCAGCATTTT; CDR3 protein: CASSKGALGNQPQHF; D gene: -; J gene: TRBJ1-5; clone size: many; V gene: TRBV2
CDR3 DNA: TGTGCCAGCAGTTACTCCGGACAGTATGGCTACACCTTC; CDR3 protein: CASSYSGQYGYTF; D gene: -; J gene: TRBJ1-2; clone size: -; V gene: TRBV6-2/TRBV6-3
CDR3 DNA: TGTGCCAGCAGCTTAGATCCGGGACAAAGCTACGAGCAGTACTTC; CDR3 protein: CASSLDPGQSYEQYF; D gene: -; J gene: TRBJ2-7; clone size: many; V gene: TRBV7-8
CDR3 DNA: TGTGCCAGCAGCTCTCTAGTGGGCAAAGAGACCCAGTACTTC; CDR3 protein: CASSSLVGKETQYF; D gene: -; J gene: TRBJ2-5; clone size: few; V gene: TRBV7-6
CDR3 DNA: TGCAGTGCTATTCCCCTAGCGGGAGGTTCTCTGGGGGAGCTGTTTTTT; CDR3 protein: CSAIPLAGGSLGELFF; D gene: TRBD2; J gene: TRBJ2-2; clone size: many; V gene: TRBV20-1
CDR3 DNA: TGTGCCAGCAGCTTAGAGGTGATGGGGAACATGAACACTGAAGCTTTCTTT; CDR3 protein: CASSLEVMGNMNTEAFF; D gene: -; J gene: TRBJ1-1; clone size: -; V gene: TRBV11-2
CDR3 DNA: TGTGCCAGCAGTTCACCCGGGACGTCCCCCTACGAGCAGTACTTC; CDR3 protein: CASSSPGTSPYEQYF; D gene: -; J gene: TRBJ2-7; clone size: -; V gene: TRBV6-5
CDR3 DNA: TGTGCCAGCAGCTTAGTGGTGGGGACCACGATCGGCGAGACCCAGTACTTC; CDR3 protein: CASSLVVGTTIGETQYF; D gene: -; J gene: TRBJ2-5; clone size: many; V gene: TRBV7-8
CDR3 DNA: TGTGCCAGCAGCTCTACCCTACGACTAGCGGGAGGGGTCGGGGAGCTGTTTTTT; CDR3 protein: CASSSTLRLAGGVGELFF; D gene: TRBD2; J gene: TRBJ2-2; clone size: many; V gene: TRBV25-1
CDR3 DNA: TGTGCCAGCAGCGAAGGGGGAGCGAAAAACATTAAGTACTTC; CDR3 protein: CASSEGGAKNIKYF; D gene: -; J gene: TRBJ2-4; clone size: many; V gene: TRBV7-2
CDR3 DNA: TGTGCCAGCAGCACCTACAGGGGCAATGAGCAGTTCTTC; CDR3 protein: CASSTYRGNEQFF; D gene: TRBD1; J gene: TRBJ2-1; clone size: -; V gene: TRBV11-3
CDR3 DNA: TGCGCCAGCAGCTTGGCCGCAGGCTCCCTCGGGGAGCAGTACTTC; CDR3 protein: CASSLAAGSLGEQYF; D gene: -; J gene: TRBJ2-7; clone size: many; V gene: TRBV5-1
CDR3 DNA: TGTGCCAGCAGTAGGGACATCCGTACGTACTTC; CDR3 protein: CASSRDIRTYF; D gene: -; J gene: TRBJ2-7; clone size: many; V gene: TRBV28
CDR3 DNA: TGTGCCAGCAGACTGGGGGGCCAACAAGAGACCCAGTACTTC; CDR3 protein: CASRLGGQQETQYF; D gene: -; J gene: TRBJ2-5; clone size: -; V gene: TRBV6-1